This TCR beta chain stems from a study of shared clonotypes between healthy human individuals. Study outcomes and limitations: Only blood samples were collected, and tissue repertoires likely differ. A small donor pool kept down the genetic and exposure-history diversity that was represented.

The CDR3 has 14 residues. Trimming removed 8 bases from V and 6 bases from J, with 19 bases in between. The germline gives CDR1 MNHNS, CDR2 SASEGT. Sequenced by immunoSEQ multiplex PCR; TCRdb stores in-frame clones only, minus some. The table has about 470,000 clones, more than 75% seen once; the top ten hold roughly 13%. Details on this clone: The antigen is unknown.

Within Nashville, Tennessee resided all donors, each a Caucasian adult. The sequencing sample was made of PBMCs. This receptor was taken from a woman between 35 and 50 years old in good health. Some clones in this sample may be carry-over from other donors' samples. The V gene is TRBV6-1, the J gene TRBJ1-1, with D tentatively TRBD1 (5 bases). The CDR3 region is CASVPGRRVSEAFF. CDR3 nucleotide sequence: TGTGCCAGCGTTCCGGGACGGAGAGTATCTGAAGCTTTCTTT.